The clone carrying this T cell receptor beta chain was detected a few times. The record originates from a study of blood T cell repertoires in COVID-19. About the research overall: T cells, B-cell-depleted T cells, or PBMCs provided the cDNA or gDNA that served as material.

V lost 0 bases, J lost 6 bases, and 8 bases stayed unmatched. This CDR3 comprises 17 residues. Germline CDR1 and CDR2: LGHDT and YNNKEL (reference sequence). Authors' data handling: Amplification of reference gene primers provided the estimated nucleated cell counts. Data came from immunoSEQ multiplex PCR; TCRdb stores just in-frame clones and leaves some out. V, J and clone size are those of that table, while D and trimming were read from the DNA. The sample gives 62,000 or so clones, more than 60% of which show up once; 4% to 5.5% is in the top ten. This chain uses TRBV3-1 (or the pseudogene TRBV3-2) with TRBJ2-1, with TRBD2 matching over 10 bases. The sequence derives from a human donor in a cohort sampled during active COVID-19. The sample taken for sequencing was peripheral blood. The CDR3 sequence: CASSQERGAGGSNEQFF. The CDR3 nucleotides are TGTGCCAGCAGCCAAGAGAGAGGAGCGGGGGGGTCCAATGAGCAGTTCTTC.